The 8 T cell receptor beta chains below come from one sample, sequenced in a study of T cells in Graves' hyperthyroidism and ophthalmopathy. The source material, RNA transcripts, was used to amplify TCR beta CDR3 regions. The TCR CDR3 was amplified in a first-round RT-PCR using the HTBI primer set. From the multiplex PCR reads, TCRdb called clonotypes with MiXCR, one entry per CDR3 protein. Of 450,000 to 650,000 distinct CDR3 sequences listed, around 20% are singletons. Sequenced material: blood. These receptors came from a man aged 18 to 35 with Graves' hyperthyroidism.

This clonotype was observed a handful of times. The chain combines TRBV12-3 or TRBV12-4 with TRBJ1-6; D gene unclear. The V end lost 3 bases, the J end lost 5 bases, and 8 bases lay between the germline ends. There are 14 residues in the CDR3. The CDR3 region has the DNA TGTGCCAGCAGTTTCGACATGAATAATTCACCCCTCCACTTT. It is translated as CASSFDMNNSPLHF.

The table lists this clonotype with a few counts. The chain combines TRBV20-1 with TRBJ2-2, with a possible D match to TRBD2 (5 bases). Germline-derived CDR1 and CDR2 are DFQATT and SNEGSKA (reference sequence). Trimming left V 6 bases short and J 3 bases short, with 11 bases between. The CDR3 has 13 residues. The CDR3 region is CSARHGDTGELFF. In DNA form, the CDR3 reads TGCAGTGCCCGACACGGGGACACCGGGGAGCTGTTTTTT.

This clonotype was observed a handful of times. This CDR3 reads CASSFRQGYAEAFF. As DNA, the CDR3 is TGTGCCAGCAGTTTCCGACAGGGTTACGCTGAAGCTTTCTTT. The V and J genes are TRBV6-5 and TRBJ1-1, with 7 bases identical to TRBD1. The CDR3 consists of 14 residues. V was clipped by 4 bases and J by 6 bases; unmatched bases: 8. The germline CDR1 and CDR2 sequences are MNHEY and SVGAGI.

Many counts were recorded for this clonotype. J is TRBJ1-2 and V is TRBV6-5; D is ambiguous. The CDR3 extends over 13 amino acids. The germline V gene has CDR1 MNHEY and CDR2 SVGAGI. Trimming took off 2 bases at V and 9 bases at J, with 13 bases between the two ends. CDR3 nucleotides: TGTGCCAGCAGTTACGCAGCCCTCCGTAGCTACACCTTC. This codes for CASSYAALRSYTF.

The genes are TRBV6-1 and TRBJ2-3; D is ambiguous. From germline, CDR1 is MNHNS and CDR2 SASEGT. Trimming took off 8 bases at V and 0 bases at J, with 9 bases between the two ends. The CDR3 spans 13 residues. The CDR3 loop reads CASGVQSTDTQYF. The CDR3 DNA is TGTGCCAGCGGGGTACAAAGCACAGATACGCAGTATTTT.

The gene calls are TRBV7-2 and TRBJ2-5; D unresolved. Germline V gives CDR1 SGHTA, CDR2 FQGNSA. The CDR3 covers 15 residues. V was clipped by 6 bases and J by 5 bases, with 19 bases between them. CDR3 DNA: TGTGCCAGCAGTTCCCCCGCTTCGGCGGCGGAGACCCAGTACTTC. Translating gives CASSSPASAAETQYF.

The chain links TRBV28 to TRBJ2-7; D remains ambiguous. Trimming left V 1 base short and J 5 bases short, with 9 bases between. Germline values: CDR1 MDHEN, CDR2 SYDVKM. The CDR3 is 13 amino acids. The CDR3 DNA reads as TGTGCCAGCAGTTTATCTCATTTGGACGAGCAGTACTTC. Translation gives CASSLSHLDEQYF.

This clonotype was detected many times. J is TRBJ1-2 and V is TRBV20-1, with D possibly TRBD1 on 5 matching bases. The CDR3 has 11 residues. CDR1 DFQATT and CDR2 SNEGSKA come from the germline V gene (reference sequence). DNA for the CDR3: TGCAGCGCCGTGGGGCCCCGGGGCTACACCTTC. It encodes CSAVGPRGYTF.